The rows below give T cell receptor beta chains drawn from one sample of a study of Ad26.COV2.S vaccination and SARS-CoV-2 variants. Here immunoSEQ multiplex PCR was the method, and the copy in TCRdb shows in-frame clones only, minus some. The sample holds about 460,000 clones, roughly nine tenths seen once. Sequencing was performed on peripheral blood, taken in a trial of Ad26.COV2.S vaccine versus placebo. The receptors originated from a person aged 18 to 59 who received the Ad26.COV2.S COVID-19 vaccine or a placebo. CDR3s include the opening cysteine and the closing phenylalanine or tryptophan. A D gene is named only where the DNA matches it firmly. Only some rows state a clone size, as once, few, many or a class for expanded clones.

d_gene,j_gene,v_gene,abundance,CDR3nt,CDR3aa
-,TRBJ1-6,TRBV19,-,TGTGCCAGTAGTCCTCTTTTCCGGGACCGTAATTCACCCCTCCACTTT,CASSPLFRDRNSPLHF
-,TRBJ2-1,TRBV11-3,-,TGTGCCAGCAGCTTATGGGGCGGCGAGCAGTTCTTC,CASSLWGGEQFF
-,TRBJ1-2,TRBV7-2,-,TGTGCCAGCAGCTTAGGAGGAGGGACATCATCCGGCTACACCTTC,CASSLGGGTSSGYTF
-,TRBJ1-4,TRBV29-1,-,TGCAGCGCCCAGGAGGGAGCTAATGAAAAACTGTTTTTT,CSAQEGANEKLFF
-,TRBJ2-5,TRBV3-1/TRBV3-2,-,TGTGCCAGCAGCCAAGTGGGGTTCTCGATCCAAGAGACCCAGTACTTC,CASSQVGFSIQETQYF
-,TRBJ1-2,TRBV4-1,-,TGCGCCAGCAGCCAAGATTTCAGGACAGAGAGCTATGGCTACACCTTC,CASSQDFRTESYGYTF
-,TRBJ1-1,TRBV5-4,-,TGTGCCAGCAGCTTGGGGGGCAGGGGTGCTGAAGCTTTCTTT,CASSLGGRGAEAFF
-,TRBJ2-1,TRBV27,-,TGTGCCAGCAGTTTCCGGGGACATCAAAGCAATGAGCAGTTCTTC,CASSFRGHQSNEQFF
TRBD1,TRBJ1-1,TRBV30,-,TGTGCCTGGAGTAGGGGGCCGGGGACTGAAGCTTTCTTT,CAWSRGPGTEAFF
-,TRBJ2-1,TRBV7-8,-,TGTGCCAGCAGCCTAGCTCCTTTAATCTACAATGAGCAGTTCTTC,CASSLAPLIYNEQFF
TRBD1,TRBJ1-6,TRBV7-6,-,TGTGCCAGCAGCTTAACTTCTGCGACAGGGGGGTCACCCCTCCACTTT,CASSLTSATGGSPLHF
-,TRBJ1-5,TRBV19,-,TGTGCCAGTACCGAAAGGGGGGATGATAGCAATCAGCCCCAGCATTTT,CASTERGDDSNQPQHF
-,TRBJ1-3,TRBV28,few,TGTGCCAGCAGTTTACTGGGGGGGTACTCTGGAAACACCATATATTTT,CASSLLGGYSGNTIYF
-,TRBJ1-4,TRBV6-5,-,TGTGCCAGCAGTTACCGCGGGTTTGTCGCTAATGAAAAACTGTTTTTT,CASSYRGFVANEKLFF
-,TRBJ1-1,TRBV7-8,-,TGTGCCAGCAGCTCTTGGACATTGAACACTGAAGCTTTCTTT,CASSSWTLNTEAFF
TRBD1,TRBJ1-1,TRBV29-1,-,TGCAGTGTTGAGTTAGTGAAGGGGGCGAACACTGAAGCTTTCTTT,CSVELVKGANTEAFF
-,TRBJ2-2,TRBV18,-,TGTGCCAGCTCACCACGTGTAAATGGTGACACCGGGGAGCTGTTTTTT,CASSPRVNGDTGELFF
-,TRBJ1-1,TRBV7-9,-,TGTGCCAGCAGCTTAGAATGGACAGACAACACTGAAGCTTTCTTT,CASSLEWTDNTEAFF
-,TRBJ1-1,TRBV6-6,once,TGTGCCAGCCGCTACACTGAAGCTTTCTTT,CASRYTEAFF
-,TRBJ2-3,TRBV24-1,-,TGTGCCACCAGTGTGGAGAAGGGACCACAAGATACGCAGTATTTT,CATSVEKGPQDTQYF
-,TRBJ2-7,TRBV5-1,-,TGCGCCAGCAGCTTGTCCCAGCCCGTCTACGAGCAGTACTTC,CASSLSQPVYEQYF
TRBD1,TRBJ2-5,TRBV14,-,TGTGCCAGCAGCCCTAACAGCGGGACAGGGGTGGAGACCCAGTACTTC,CASSPNSGTGVETQYF
TRBD2,TRBJ2-1,TRBV7-6,-,TGTGCCAGCAGCTTAGTAGCGGGGGGTACGGATGAGCAGTTCTTC,CASSLVAGGTDEQFF
TRBD2,TRBJ2-1,TRBV5-1,-,TGCGCCAGCAGCTTGACAGGACTAGCTGTTAATGAGCAGTTCTTC,CASSLTGLAVNEQFF
-,TRBJ2-7,TRBV7-2,-,TGTGCCAGCAGCTGGGGCACGGACGACGAGCAGTACTTC,CASSWGTDDEQYF
-,TRBJ2-7,TRBV14,-,TGTGCCAGCAGGGTCTACGAGCAGTACTTC,CASRVYEQYF
TRBD1,TRBJ1-4,TRBV7-9,-,TGTGCCAGCAGCGAACAGGACAGGGGTAATGAAAAACTGTTTTTT,CASSEQDRGNEKLFF
TRBD1,TRBJ1-5,TRBV30,few,TGTGCCTGGAGACATTCGGGACAGGGTAGCAATCAGCCCCAGCATTTT,CAWRHSGQGSNQPQHF
TRBD1,TRBJ1-6,TRBV3-1/TRBV3-2,few,TGTGCCAGCAGCCAAGCGGACAGGAGGAATTCACCCCTCCACTTT,CASSQADRRNSPLHF
-,TRBJ2-2,TRBV28,-,TGTGCCAGCAGTTTCATCGATCGTACCGGGGAGCTGTTTTTT,CASSFIDRTGELFF
-,TRBJ2-1,TRBV2,-,TGTGCCAGCAGGAGCTCACTAGCTTTAACGGGCAATGAGCAGTTCTTC,CASRSSLALTGNEQFF
-,TRBJ2-7,TRBV7-9,-,TGTGCCAGCAGCTTCAGGAACCAGGGGGAGCAGTACTTC,CASSFRNQGEQYF
-,TRBJ2-5,TRBV4-1,-,TGCGCCAGCAGCCAAGTCAGGCTGGGGAAAGAGACCCAGTACTTC,CASSQVRLGKETQYF
-,TRBJ2-5,TRBV19,-,TGTGCCAGTAGTATGGCCGGGACACGAGAGACCCAGTACTTC,CASSMAGTRETQYF
TRBD2,TRBJ2-1,TRBV29-1,-,TGCAGCGTTGCAGGGACTAGCGGGGCCTACAATGAGCAGTTCTTC,CSVAGTSGAYNEQFF
TRBD2,TRBJ2-3,TRBV4-3,-,TGCGCCAGCAGCCAAGGGGCGGGGGGGATCACAGATACGCAGTATTTT,CASSQGAGGITDTQYF
TRBD1,TRBJ2-3,TRBV11-3,-,TGTGCCAGCAGCCGGAGGACAGGGGGCTTCACAGATACGCAGTATTTT,CASSRRTGGFTDTQYF
-,TRBJ2-5,TRBV15,-,TGTGCCACCAGCAGAGATGGGGGCCGACAAGAGACCCAGTACTTC,CATSRDGGRQETQYF
-,TRBJ1-4,TRBV19,few,TGTGCCAGTAGTATTGGGGTCGGAACTAATGAAAAACTGTTTTTT,CASSIGVGTNEKLFF
TRBD2,TRBJ2-1,TRBV6-2/TRBV6-3,-,TGTGCCAGCAGTTACTCGTTGCAGCGGGGTTGGGATGAGCAGTTCTTC,CASSYSLQRGWDEQFF
-,TRBJ2-1,TRBV30,-,TGTGCCTGGAGTGTACCGAACAATGAGCAGTTCTTC,CAWSVPNNEQFF
TRBD1,TRBJ1-4,TRBV11-2,-,TGTGCCAGCAGCTTAGGACAGGGTGGCGAAAAACTGTTTTTT,CASSLGQGGEKLFF
-,TRBJ1-5,TRBV7-8,-,TGTGCCAGCAGCTTAGCAGCGGGTGTGGATCAGCCCCAGCATTTT,CASSLAAGVDQPQHF
TRBD1,TRBJ1-2,TRBV27,-,TGTGCCAGCAAAGAAGACAGGGCAGGGTATGGCTACACCTTC,CASKEDRAGYGYTF
-,TRBJ2-7,TRBV5-5,-,TGTGCCAGCAGCCTGTCCGGCGACCGCTACGAGCAGTACTTC,CASSLSGDRYEQYF
TRBD2,TRBJ2-7,TRBV6-1,-,TGTGCCAGCAGTGAATCAATCCTCGGGACTAGCTCGGGCGAGCAGTACTTC,CASSESILGTSSGEQYF
-,TRBJ1-3,TRBV7-2,once,TGTGCCAGCAGCTTAGGGGAGACAGTACGGCCTGGAAACACCATATATTTT,CASSLGETVRPGNTIYF
TRBD1,TRBJ1-5,TRBV6-6,once,TGTGCCAGCAGTGCACAGGGGCCCCGGCCCCAGCATTTT,CASSAQGPRPQHF
TRBD1,TRBJ1-2,TRBV2,-,TGTGCCAGCGACCGGGACAGGGGTATTGATGGCTACACCTTC,CASDRDRGIDGYTF
TRBD1,TRBJ1-2,TRBV28,-,TGTGCCAGCAGTTACCACCGGGACAGGGGTTCGAATGGCTACACCTTC,CASSYHRDRGSNGYTF
-,TRBJ1-2,TRBV5-6,-,TGTGCCAGCAGCACCTTGACAGTAATTAACTATGGCTACACCTTC,CASSTLTVINYGYTF
-,TRBJ1-4,TRBV18,-,TGTGCCAGCTCACCGGGAGGGTTTGAAAAACTGTTTTTT,CASSPGGFEKLFF
-,TRBJ1-5,TRBV6-5,-,TGTGCCAGCAACGGTGCCGGCAATCAGCCCCAGCATTTT,CASNGAGNQPQHF
TRBD1,TRBJ1-1,TRBV2,-,TGTGCCAGCAGGGCTCGGGCAGGGGGCGGATCGAGCACTGAAGCTTTCTTT,CASRARAGGGSSTEAFF